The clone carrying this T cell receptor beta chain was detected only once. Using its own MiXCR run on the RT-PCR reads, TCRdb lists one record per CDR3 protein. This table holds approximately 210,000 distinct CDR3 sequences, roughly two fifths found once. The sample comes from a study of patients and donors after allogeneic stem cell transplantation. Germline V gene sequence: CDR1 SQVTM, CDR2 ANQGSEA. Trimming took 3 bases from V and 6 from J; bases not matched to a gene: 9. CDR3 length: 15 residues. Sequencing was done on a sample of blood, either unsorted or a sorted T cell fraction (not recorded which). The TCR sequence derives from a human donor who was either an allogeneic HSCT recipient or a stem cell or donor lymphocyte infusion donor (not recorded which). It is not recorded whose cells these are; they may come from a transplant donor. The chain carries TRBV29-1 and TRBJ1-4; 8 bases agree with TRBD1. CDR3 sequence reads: CSVDLRQQGDEKLFF. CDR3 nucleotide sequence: TGCAGCGTTGATCTTCGTCAACAGGGGGATGAAAAACTGTTTTTT. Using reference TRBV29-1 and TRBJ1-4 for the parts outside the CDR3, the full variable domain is SAVISQKPSRDICQRGTSLTIQCQVDSQVTMMFWYRQQPGQSLTLIATANQGSEATYESGFVIDKFPISRPNLTFSTLTVSNMSPEDSSIYLCSVDLRQQGDEKLFFGSGTQLSVL.